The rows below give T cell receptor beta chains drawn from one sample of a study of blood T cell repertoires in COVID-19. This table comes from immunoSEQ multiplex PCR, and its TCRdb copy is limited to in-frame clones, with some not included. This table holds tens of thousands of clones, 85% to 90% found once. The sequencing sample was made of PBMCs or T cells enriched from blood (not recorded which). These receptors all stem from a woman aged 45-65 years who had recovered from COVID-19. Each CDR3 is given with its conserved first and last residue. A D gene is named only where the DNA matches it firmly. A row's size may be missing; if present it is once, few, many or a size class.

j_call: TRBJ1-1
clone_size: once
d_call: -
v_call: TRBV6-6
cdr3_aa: CASKQVPMGVTEAFF
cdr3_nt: TGTGCCAGCAAGCAGGTTCCAATGGGAGTCACTGAAGCTTTCTTT

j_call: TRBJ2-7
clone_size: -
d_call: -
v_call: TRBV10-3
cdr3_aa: CAISTRESYEQYF
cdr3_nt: TGTGCCATCAGCACCCGGGAGTCCTACGAGCAGTACTTC

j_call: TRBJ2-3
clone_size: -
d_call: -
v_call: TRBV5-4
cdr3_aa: CASLRFGQSTDTQYF
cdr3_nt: TGTGCCAGCTTGAGGTTCGGTCAAAGCACAGATACGCAGTATTTT

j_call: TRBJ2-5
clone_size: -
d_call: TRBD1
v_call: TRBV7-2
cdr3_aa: CASSLMGQSQETQYF
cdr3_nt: TGTGCCAGCAGCTTAATGGGACAGTCCCAAGAGACCCAGTACTTC

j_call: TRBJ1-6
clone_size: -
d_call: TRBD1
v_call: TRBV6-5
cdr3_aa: CASSLDRGYNSPLHF
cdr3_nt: TGTGCCAGCAGCCTCGACAGGGGATATAATTCACCCCTCCACTTT

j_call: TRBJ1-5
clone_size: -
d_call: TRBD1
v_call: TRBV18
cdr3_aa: CASSPTGSPQPQHF
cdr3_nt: TGTGCCAGCTCACCGACAGGGAGCCCTCAGCCCCAGCATTTT

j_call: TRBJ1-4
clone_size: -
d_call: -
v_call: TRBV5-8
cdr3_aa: CASTGATNEKLFF
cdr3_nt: TGTGCCAGCACTGGAGCAACTAATGAAAAACTGTTTTTT

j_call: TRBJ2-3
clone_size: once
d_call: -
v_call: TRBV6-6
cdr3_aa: CASSYGSSGTDTQYF
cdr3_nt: TGTGCCAGCAGCTACGGGAGCTCGGGCACAGATACGCAGTATTTT

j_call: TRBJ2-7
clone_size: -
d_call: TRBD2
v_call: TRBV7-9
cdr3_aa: CASSPLGASGRTYEQYF
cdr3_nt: TGTGCCAGCAGCCCTTTGGGGGCTAGCGGGAGGACCTACGAGCAGTACTTC

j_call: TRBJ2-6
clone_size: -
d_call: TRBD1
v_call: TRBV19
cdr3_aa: CASRAPPGGSGANVLTF
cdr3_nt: TGTGCCAGTAGGGCCCCCCCAGGGGGTTCTGGGGCCAACGTCCTGACTTTC

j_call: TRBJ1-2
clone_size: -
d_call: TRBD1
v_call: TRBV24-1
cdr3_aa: CATSGGQGPYTF
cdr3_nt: TGTGCCACCAGTGGGGGACAGGGCCCCTACACCTTC

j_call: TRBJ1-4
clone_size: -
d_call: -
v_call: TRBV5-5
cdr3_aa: CASSLVTVEKLFF
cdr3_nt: TGTGCCAGCAGCTTGGTCACGGTGGAAAAACTGTTTTTT

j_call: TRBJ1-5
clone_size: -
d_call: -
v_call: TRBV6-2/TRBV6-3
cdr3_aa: CASSYYSGNNQPQHF
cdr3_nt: TGTGCCAGCAGTTACTATTCAGGGAACAATCAGCCCCAGCATTTT

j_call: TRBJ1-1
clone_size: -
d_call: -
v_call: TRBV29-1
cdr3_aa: CSVGHLNTEAFF
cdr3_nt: TGCAGCGTAGGACATTTAAACACTGAAGCTTTCTTT

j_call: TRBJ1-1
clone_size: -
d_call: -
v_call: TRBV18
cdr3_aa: CASSPGGGGTEAFF
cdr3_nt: TGTGCCAGCTCACCCGGCGGGGGGGGCACTGAAGCTTTCTTT

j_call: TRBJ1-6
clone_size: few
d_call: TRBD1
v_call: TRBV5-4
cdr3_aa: CASSSGATRAWTGRNSPLHF
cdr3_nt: TGTGCCAGCAGCTCAGGGGCGACCCGAGCCTGGACAGGGAGAAATTCACCCCTCCACTTT

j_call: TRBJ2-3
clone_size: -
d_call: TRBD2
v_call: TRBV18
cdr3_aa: CAGGLAGNTQYF
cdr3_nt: TGTGCCGGAGGACTAGCGGGAAATACGCAGTATTTT

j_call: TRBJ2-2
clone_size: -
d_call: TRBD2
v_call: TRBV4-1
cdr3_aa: CASSTRTSGRTTNTGELFF
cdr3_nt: TGCGCCAGCAGCACGCGGACTAGCGGGAGGACTACGAACACCGGGGAGCTGTTTTTT

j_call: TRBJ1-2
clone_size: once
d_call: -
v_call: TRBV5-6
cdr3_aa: CASSPGFYGYTF
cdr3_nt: TGTGCCAGCAGCCCGGGTTTTTATGGCTACACCTTC

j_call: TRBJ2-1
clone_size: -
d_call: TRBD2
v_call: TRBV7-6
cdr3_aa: CASSPRTSGSYNEQFF
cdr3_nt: TGTGCCAGCAGCCCCCGGACTAGCGGCTCCTACAATGAGCAGTTCTTC

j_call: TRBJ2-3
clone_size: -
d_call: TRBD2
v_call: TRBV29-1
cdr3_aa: CSVVRLAGGPQYF
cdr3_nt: TGCAGCGTTGTACGACTAGCGGGGGGGCCGCAGTATTTT

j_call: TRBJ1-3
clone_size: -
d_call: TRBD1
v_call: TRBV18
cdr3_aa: CASSPSTGKYTIYF
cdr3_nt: TGTGCCAGCTCACCCTCGACAGGGAAGTACACCATATATTTT

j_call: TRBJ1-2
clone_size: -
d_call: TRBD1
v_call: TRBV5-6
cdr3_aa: CASSLMWGDRAGYTF
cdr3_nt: TGTGCCAGCAGCCTCATGTGGGGAGACAGGGCGGGCTACACCTTC

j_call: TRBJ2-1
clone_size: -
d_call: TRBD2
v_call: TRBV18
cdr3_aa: CASSPQTSGGASEQFF
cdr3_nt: TGTGCCAGCTCACCCCAGACTAGCGGGGGGGCCAGTGAGCAGTTCTTC

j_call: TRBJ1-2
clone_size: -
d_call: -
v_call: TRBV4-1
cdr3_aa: CASSLTSRQFYGYTF
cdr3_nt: TGCGCCAGCAGCTTAACTTCCCGACAGTTTTATGGCTACACCTTC

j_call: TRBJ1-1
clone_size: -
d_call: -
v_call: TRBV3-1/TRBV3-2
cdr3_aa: CASSQLGSRDTEAFF
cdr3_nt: TGTGCCAGCAGCCAATTGGGCAGCCGAGACACTGAAGCTTTCTTT